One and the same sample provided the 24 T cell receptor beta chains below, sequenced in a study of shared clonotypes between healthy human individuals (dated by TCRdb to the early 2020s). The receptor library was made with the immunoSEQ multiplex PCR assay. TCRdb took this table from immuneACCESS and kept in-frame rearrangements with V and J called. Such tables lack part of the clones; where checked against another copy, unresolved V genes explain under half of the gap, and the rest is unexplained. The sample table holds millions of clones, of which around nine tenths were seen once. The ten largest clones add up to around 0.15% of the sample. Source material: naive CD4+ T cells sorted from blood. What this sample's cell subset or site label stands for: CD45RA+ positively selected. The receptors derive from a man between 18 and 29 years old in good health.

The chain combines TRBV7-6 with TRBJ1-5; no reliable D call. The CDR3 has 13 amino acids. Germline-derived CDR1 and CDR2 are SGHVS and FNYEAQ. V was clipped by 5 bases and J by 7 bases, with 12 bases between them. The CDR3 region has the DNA TGTGCCAGCAGCCGAGATGTAGGACAGCCCCAGCATTTT. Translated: CASSRDVGQPQHF. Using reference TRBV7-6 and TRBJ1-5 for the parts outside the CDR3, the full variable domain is GAGVSQSPRYKVTKRGQDVALRCDPISGHVSLYWYRQALGQGPEFLTYFNYEAQQDKSGLPNDRFSAERPEGSISTLTIQRTEQRDSAMYRCASSRDVGQPQHFGDGTRLSIL.

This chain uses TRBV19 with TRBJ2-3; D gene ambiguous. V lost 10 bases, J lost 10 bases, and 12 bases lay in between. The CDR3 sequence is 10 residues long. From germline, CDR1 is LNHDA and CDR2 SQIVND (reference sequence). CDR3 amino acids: CAKRALPQYF. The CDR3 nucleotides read TGTGCCAAAAGGGCGTTACCGCAGTATTTT.

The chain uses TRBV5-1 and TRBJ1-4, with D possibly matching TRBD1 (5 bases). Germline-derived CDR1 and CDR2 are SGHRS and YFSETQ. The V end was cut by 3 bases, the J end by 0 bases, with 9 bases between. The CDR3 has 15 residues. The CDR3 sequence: CASSSKTATNEKLFF. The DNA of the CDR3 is TGCGCCAGCAGCTCGAAGACAGCAACTAATGAAAAACTGTTTTTT.

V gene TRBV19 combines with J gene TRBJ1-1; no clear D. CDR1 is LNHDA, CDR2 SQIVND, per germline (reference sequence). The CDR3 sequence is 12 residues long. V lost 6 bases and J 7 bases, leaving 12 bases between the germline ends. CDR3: CASRTTPSEAFF. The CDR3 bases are TGTGCCAGTAGGACCACCCCCAGTGAAGCTTTCTTT.

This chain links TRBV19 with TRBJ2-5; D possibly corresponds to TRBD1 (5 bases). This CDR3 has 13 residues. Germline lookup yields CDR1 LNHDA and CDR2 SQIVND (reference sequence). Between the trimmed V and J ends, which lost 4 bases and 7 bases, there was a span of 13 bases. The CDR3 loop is CASSRGPDGTQYF. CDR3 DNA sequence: TGTGCCAGTAGTAGGGGCCCAGACGGGACCCAGTACTTC.

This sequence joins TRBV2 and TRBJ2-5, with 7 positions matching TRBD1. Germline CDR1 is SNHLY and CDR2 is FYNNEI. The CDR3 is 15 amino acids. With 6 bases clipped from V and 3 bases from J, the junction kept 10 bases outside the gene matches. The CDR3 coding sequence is TGTGCCAGCAGGCACAGGGACAGAGGAAAAGAGACCCAGTACTTC. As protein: CASRHRDRGKETQYF.

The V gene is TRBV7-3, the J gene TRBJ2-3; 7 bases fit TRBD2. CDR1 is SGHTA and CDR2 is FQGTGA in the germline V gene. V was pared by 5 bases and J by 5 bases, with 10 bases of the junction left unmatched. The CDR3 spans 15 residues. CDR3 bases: TGTGCCAGCAGCCCGCGTCAGGGAGGGAAAGATACGCAGTATTTT. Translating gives CASSPRQGGKDTQYF.

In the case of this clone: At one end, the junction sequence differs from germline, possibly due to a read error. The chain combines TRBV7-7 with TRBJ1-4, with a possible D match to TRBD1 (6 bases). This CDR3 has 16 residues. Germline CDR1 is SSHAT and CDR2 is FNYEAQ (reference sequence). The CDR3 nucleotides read TGTGCTAGCAGCTTAGATTCAGGGGTGACTAATGAAAAACTGTTTTTT. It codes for CASSLDSGVTNEKLFF.

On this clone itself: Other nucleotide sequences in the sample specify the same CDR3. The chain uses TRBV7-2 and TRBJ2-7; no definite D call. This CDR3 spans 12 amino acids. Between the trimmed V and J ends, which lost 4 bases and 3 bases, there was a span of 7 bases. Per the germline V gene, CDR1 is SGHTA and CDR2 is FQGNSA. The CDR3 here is CASSSNLYEQYF. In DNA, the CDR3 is TGTGCCAGCAGCTCGAACCTCTACGAGCAGTACTTC.

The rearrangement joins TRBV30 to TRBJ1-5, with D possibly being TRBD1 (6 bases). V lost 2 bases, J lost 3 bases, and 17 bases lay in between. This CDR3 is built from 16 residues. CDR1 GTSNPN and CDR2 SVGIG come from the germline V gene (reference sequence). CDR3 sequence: CAWSPGRGLINQPQHF. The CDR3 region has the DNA TGTGCCTGGAGTCCAGGGAGGGGGTTAATCAATCAGCCCCAGCATTTT.

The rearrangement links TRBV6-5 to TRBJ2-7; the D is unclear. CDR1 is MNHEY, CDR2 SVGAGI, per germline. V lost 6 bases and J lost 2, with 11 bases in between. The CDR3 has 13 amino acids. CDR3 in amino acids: CASRASFAYEQYF. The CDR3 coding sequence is TGTGCCAGCAGGGCCTCCTTCGCCTACGAGCAGTACTTC.

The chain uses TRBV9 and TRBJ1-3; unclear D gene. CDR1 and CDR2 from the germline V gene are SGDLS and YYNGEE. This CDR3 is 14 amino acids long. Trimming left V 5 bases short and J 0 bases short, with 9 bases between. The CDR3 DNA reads TGTGCCAGCAGTGAATTTCTCTCTGGAAACACCATATATTTT. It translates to CASSEFLSGNTIYF.

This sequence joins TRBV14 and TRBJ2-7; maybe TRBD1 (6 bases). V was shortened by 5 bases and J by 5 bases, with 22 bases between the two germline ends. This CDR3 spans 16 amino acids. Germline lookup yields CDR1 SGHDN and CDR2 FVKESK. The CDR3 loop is CASSKPGQLYSDEQYF. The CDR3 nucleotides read TGTGCCAGCAGCAAACCGGGACAACTGTATTCTGACGAGCAGTACTTC. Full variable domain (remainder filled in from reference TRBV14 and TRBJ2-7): EAGVTQFPSHSVIEKGQTVTLRCDPISGHDNLYWYRRVMGKEIKFLLHFVKESKQDESGMPNNRFLAERTGGTYSTLKVQPAELEDSGVYFCASSKPGQLYSDEQYFGPGTRLTVT.

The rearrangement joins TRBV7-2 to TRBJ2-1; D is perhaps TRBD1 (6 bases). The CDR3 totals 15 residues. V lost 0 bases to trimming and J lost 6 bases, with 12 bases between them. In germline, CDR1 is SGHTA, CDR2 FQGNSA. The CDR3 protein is CASSLAAGVGNEQFF. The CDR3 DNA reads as TGTGCCAGCAGCTTAGCGGCAGGGGTGGGCAATGAGCAGTTCTTC.

The CDR3 sequence is CASRQGSLSSGNTIYF. The CDR3 bases are TGTGCCAGCCGACAGGGGTCACTGAGCTCTGGAAACACCATATATTTT. This chain links TRBV19 with TRBJ1-3; 8 positions agree with TRBD1. Trimming removed 9 bases from V and 0 bases from J; junction bases left unmatched: 10. The CDR3 sequence is 16 residues long. Looked up from germline, CDR1 is LNHDA and CDR2 is SQIVND (reference sequence).

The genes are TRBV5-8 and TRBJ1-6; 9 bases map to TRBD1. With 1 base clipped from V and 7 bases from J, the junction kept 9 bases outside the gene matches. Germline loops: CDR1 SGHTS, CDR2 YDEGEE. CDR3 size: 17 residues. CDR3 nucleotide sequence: TGTGCCAGCAGCTTGTGGGACAGGGTAGGGAAAAATTCACCCCTCCACTTT. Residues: CASSLWDRVGKNSPLHF. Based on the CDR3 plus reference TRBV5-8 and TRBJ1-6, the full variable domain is EAGVTQSPTHLIKTRGQQATLRCSPISGHTSVYWYQQALGLGLQFLLWYDEGEERNRGNFPPRFSGRQFPNYSSELNVNALELEDSALYLCASSLWDRVGKNSPLHFGNGTRLTVT.

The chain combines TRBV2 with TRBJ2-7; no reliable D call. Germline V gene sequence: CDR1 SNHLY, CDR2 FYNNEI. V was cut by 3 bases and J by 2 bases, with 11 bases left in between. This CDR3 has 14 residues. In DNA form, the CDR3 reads TGTGCCAGCAGTGATCAACTAAGAGCCTACGAGCAGTACTTC. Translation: CASSDQLRAYEQYF.

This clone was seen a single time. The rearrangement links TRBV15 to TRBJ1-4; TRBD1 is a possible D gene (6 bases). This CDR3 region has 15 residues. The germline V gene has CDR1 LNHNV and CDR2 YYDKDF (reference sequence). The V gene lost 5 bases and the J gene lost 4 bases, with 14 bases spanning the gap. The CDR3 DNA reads TGTGCCACCAGCGGCCAGGGGCTAGTTAATGAAAAACTGTTTTTT. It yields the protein CATSGQGLVNEKLFF.

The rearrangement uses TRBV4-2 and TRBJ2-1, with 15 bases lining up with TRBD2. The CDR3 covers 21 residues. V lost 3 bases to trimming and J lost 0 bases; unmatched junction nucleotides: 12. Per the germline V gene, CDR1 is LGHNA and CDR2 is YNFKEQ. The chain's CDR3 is CASSHPTLPGLAGGSYNEQFF. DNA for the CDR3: TGTGCCAGCAGCCACCCTACGCTGCCGGGACTAGCGGGGGGCTCCTACAATGAGCAGTTCTTC.

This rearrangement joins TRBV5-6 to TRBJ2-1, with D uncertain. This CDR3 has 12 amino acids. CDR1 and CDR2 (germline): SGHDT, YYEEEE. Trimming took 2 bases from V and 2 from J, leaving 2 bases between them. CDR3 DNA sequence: TGTGCCAGCAGCTTAGCCTACAATGAGCAGTTCTTC. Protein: CASSLAYNEQFF.

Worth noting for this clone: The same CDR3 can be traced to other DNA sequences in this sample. The CDR3 DNA reads as TGTGCCAGCAGAAGTACAGATACGCAGTATTTT. Translating gives CASRSTDTQYF. J is TRBJ2-3 and V is TRBV2; D remains ambiguous. Trimming left V 6 bases short and J 3 bases short, with 4 bases between. The CDR3 extends over 11 amino acids. From germline, CDR1 is SNHLY and CDR2 FYNNEI.

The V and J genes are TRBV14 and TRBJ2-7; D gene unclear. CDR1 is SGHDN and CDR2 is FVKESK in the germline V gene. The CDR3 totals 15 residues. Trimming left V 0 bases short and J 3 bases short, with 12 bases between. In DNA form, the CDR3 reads TGTGCCAGCAGCCAAGAATTCGGCGTTAACTACGAGCAGTACTTC. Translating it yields CASSQEFGVNYEQYF.

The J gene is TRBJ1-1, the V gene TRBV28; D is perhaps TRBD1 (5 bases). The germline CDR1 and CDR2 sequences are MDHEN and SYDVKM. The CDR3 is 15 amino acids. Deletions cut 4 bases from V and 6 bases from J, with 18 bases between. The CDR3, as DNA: TGTGCCAGCAGTTATCGGCGGGGGGTTTTCGCTGAAGCTTTCTTT. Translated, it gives CASSYRRGVFAEAFF.

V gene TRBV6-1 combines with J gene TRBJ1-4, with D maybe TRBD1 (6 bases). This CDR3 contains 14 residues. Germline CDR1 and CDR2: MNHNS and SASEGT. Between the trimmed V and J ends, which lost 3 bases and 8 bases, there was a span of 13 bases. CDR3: CASSEGALREKLFF. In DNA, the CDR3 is TGTGCCAGCAGTGAGGGGGCTCTTCGAGAAAAACTGTTTTTT.